This entry lists 20 T cell receptor beta chains sequenced from one sample in a study of CD8+CD57+ T cells in acquired aplastic anemia. The template used for profiling TCR beta VDJ and CDR3 was genomic DNA. TCRdb passed the reads through MiXCR, listing each CDR3 protein once. The data contain around 190,000 distinct CDR3 sequences, 60% to 65% of them seen just once; the ten biggest clones take up 25% to 30%. Sample: sorted CD4+, CD8+, or CD8+CD57+ T cells (not recorded which) from PBMCs. The receptors were gathered from a human donor in good health.

This clonotype was recorded at least ten times. The chain employs TRBV27 and TRBJ2-1, with 7 bases lining up with TRBD1. V lost 5 bases and J lost 2; bases outside the gene matches: 6. The length of the CDR3 is 15 residues. Per germline, CDR1 MNHEY and CDR2 SMNVEV (reference sequence). The CDR3 here is CASSTGTEAYNEQFF. Here the CDR3 DNA reads TGTGCCAGCAGTACCGGGACAGAAGCCTACAATGAGCAGTTCTTC.

For this clonotype: The conserved closing phenylalanine or tryptophan is absent in this CDR3, likely reflecting a read error. Because the CDR3's place on the DNA is in doubt, the DNA is left out and the CDR3 is given as listed by TCRdb. This chain's CDR3 is CASSGGFL. V usage is TRBV9 and J usage is TRBJ1-1. Germline CDR1 and CDR2: SGDLS and YYNGEE. The CDR3 contains 8 residues when both ends are counted.

The chain joins TRBV6-6 to TRBJ1-2, with D maybe TRBD1 (5 bases). This CDR3 contains 14 residues. Trimming pared 5 bases from V and 4 bases from J, leaving 14 bases between. Germline V lookup: CDR1 MNHNY, CDR2 SVGAGI (reference sequence). The CDR3 loop reads CASSPSGAGYGYTF. CDR3 DNA sequence: TGTGCCAGCAGTCCAAGCGGGGCTGGCTATGGCTACACCTTC.

The rearrangement uses TRBV20-1 and TRBJ1-5, with a possible D match to TRBD1 (5 bases). V was cut by 6 bases and J by 5 bases, with 20 bases left in between. Germline CDR1 is DFQATT and CDR2 is SNEGSKA (reference sequence). This CDR3 is 15 amino acids long. CDR3 DNA sequence: TGCAGTGCCATAATAGAACGCAGGGATGATCAGCCCCAGCATTTT. Translation gives CSAIIERRDDQPQHF.

This clonotype showed up just a few times. The chain has TRBV29-1 and TRBJ2-1; no definite D call. Trimming left V 4 bases short and J 7 bases short, with 8 bases between. Germline values: CDR1 SQVTM, CDR2 ANQGSEA. The CDR3 runs to 11 residues. The CDR3 spells CSVGSENEQFF. CDR3 DNA sequence: TGCAGCGTTGGGTCGGAGAATGAGCAGTTCTTC.

At least ten counts were recorded for this clonotype. Germline is not matched at one junction end, which may reflect a read error. V usage is TRBV5-1 and J usage is TRBJ2-7; D is undetermined. The germline V gene has CDR1 SGHRS and CDR2 YFSETQ. CDR3 length equals 12 residues. The CDR3 loop reads CASSLEGYERYF. CDR3 DNA: TGCGCCAGCAGCTTGGAGGGCTACGAGCGGTACTTC.

The V gene is TRBV7-9, the J gene TRBJ2-1; D is possibly TRBD1 or TRBD2 (7 bases each). Trimming pared 6 bases from V and 10 bases from J, leaving 19 bases between. CDR3 size: 14 residues. Germline lookup yields CDR1 SEHNR and CDR2 FQNEAQ (reference sequence). CDR3 coding DNA: TGTGCCAGCAGTAACGCGCAGGGGGGGGGAGAGCAGTTCTTC. It translates to CASSNAQGGGEQFF.

This clonotype appeared a few times. The chain joins TRBV12-3 or TRBV12-4 to TRBJ1-2, with unresolved D. V was cut by 7 bases and J by 3 bases, with 18 bases left in between. This CDR3 comprises 15 residues. This CDR3 reads CASKDWAGDYYGYTF. CDR3 nucleotide sequence: TGTGCCAGCAAAGACTGGGCAGGCGATTACTATGGCTACACCTTC.

This chain uses TRBV7-3 with TRBJ2-2, with unresolved D. V gave up 5 bases and J gave up 3 bases, with 10 bases separating them. The CDR3 consists of 14 residues. The germline V gene has CDR1 SGHTA and CDR2 FQGTGA. As DNA, the CDR3 is TGTGCCAGCAGCCTAAATTCGGACACCGGGGAGCTGTTTTTT. Translated, it gives CASSLNSDTGELFF.

This clonotype was recorded at least ten times. J is TRBJ1-2 and V is TRBV4-1; 10 positions agree with TRBD1. V lost 2 bases and J lost 4; bases outside the gene matches: 4. This CDR3 has 15 residues. Looked up from germline, CDR1 is MGHRA and CDR2 is YSYEKL. In nucleotides, the CDR3 is TGCGCCAGCAGCCAAAGCCGGACAGGGGGCTATGGCTACACCTTC. Amino acid sequence: CASSQSRTGGYGYTF.

In its sample, this clonotype was seen a few times. The V call is TRBV7-2, the J call TRBJ2-7, with 8 bases lining up with TRBD1. The CDR3 contains 15 residues. CDR1 is SGHTA and CDR2 is FQGNSA in the germline V gene. Germline trimming cut 5 bases from V and 2 bases from J; bases unmatched to any gene: 8. CDR3 DNA: TGTGCCAGCAGCCCCCGGACAGGGCAAACCTACGAGCAGTACTTC. Protein: CASSPRTGQTYEQYF.

The chain employs TRBV24-1 and TRBJ2-5; D unresolved. Per germline, CDR1 KGHDR and CDR2 SFDVKD. V was shortened by 4 bases and J by 1 base, with 9 bases between the two germline ends. This CDR3 region has 14 residues. In DNA form, the CDR3 reads TGTGCCACCAGTGAAAGTCCAGGCCAAGAGACCCAGTACTTC. This encodes CATSESPGQETQYF.

V gene TRBV2 combines with J gene TRBJ1-2; D remains ambiguous. V was pared by 7 bases and J by 7 bases, with 13 bases between. The CDR3 is 12 amino acids. Germline-derived CDR1 and CDR2 are SNHLY and FYNNEI. CDR3 coding DNA: TGTGCCAGCAATCAGGCCGAAGGTGGCTACACCTTC. The encoded protein is CASNQAEGGYTF.

This sequence joins TRBV14 and TRBJ1-1; D may be TRBD1 (5 bases). CDR3 length: 17 residues. Germline V CDR1 and CDR2: SGHDN, FVKESK. V shed 4 bases and J shed 1 base, with 19 bases lying between them. The CDR3 DNA follows: TGTGCCAGCAGCCGTTTAGATCAGACAGATGCGAACACTGAAGCTTTCTTT. Its protein product is CASSRLDQTDANTEAFF. The full variable domain, its missing parts supplied by reference TRBV14 and TRBJ1-1, is EAGVTQFPSHSVIEKGQTVTLRCDPISGHDNLYWYRRVMGKEIKFLLHFVKESKQDESGMPNNRFLAERTGGTYSTLKVQPAELEDSGVYFCASSRLDQTDANTEAFFGQGTRLTVV.

The rearrangement uses TRBV7-3 and TRBJ1-5; no clear D gene. The V and J ends lost 2 bases and 3 bases respectively, with 5 bases between them. Germline assignment: CDR1 SGHTA and CDR2 FQGTGA. The CDR3 has 13 amino acids. CDR3 DNA sequence: TGTGCCAGCAGCTTAGCGGCCAATCAGCCCCAGCATTTT. Encoded protein: CASSLAANQPQHF.

The chain recombines TRBV2 with TRBJ1-2; the match to TRBD1 covers 8 bases. CDR1 and CDR2 from the germline V gene are SNHLY and FYNNEI. This CDR3 region has 13 residues. Losses at the gene ends were 4 bases for V and 4 bases for J; bases not matched to a gene: 2. This CDR3 reads CASSGTGPYGYTF. CDR3 in DNA: TGTGCCAGCAGTGGGACAGGGCCCTATGGCTACACCTTC.

A single count supports this clonotype. This chain joins TRBV7-9 and TRBJ2-7; D perhaps matches TRBD2 (6 bases). The germline V gene encodes CDR1 SEHNR and CDR2 FQNEAQ (reference sequence). The germline V and J ends were trimmed by 0 bases and 3 bases, with 9 bases remaining between them. CDR3 size: 14 residues. The CDR3 sequence: CASSLAWGVYEQYF. The CDR3 coding sequence is TGTGCCAGCAGCTTAGCGTGGGGGGTCTACGAGCAGTACTTC.

This clonotype was found many times. This chain links TRBV27 with TRBJ1-2; D unresolved. The germline V and J ends were trimmed by 6 bases and 5 bases, with 10 bases remaining between them. The CDR3 contains 12 residues. Germline assignment: CDR1 MNHEY and CDR2 SMNVEV (reference sequence). The CDR3 is CASRGFGYGYTF. The CDR3 bases are TGTGCCAGCAGGGGGTTCGGGTATGGCTACACCTTC.

As regards this clonotype: Germline and junction disagree at one end, which may indicate a read error. The chain is built from TRBV7-3 and TRBJ1-1; 7 nucleotides line up with TRBD1. The CDR3 runs 16 residues. Germline V gene data show CDR1 as SGHTA and CDR2 as FQGTGA. The chain's CDR3 is CASSDKPGQLNTEAFF. Written as DNA, the CDR3 is TGTGCCAGCAGCGATAAACCGGGACAGTTGAACACTGAAGCCTTCTTT.

J is TRBJ2-1 and V is TRBV12-3 or TRBV12-4, with D tentatively TRBD1 or TRBD2 (5 bases each). Between the trimmed V and J ends, which lost 3 bases and 6 bases, there was a span of 9 bases. The CDR3 covers 13 residues. DNA of the CDR3: TGTGCCAGCAGTTTTGACAGCGGCAATGAGCAGTTCTTC. This gives the protein CASSFDSGNEQFF.